Included here is one T cell receptor (beta chain) sequence, with context. These data belong to a study of CD8 T cells in Susac syndrome. The RNA, roughly 0.45 to 1 ug, was put through reverse transcription using random hexamers. Across 54 Vbeta and 13 Jbeta, immunoSEQ multiplex PCR amplified TCR beta CDR3. TCRdb passed the immunoSEQ multiplex PCR reads through MiXCR, listing each CDR3 protein once. The table includes approximately 230,000 distinct CDR3 sequences, about 93% detected once. From blood CD8+ and CD4+ T cells, the TCR beta chain was sequenced. The multiple sclerosis controls, all treatment-naive patients, had relapsing-remitting disease that was stable or active. TEMRA cells were FACS-enriched, with CD8+ and CD4+ T cells isolated negatively. The sample consisted of CD4+ T cells from PBMCs. The source is a human donor with multiple sclerosis.

The CDR3 DNA follows: TGCAGCGTTGAAGTGGGACAGGGTGCTCAGCCCCAGCATTTT. Its translation: CSVEVGQGAQPQHF. The chain is built from TRBV29-1 and TRBJ1-5; 9 bases match TRBD1. CDR3 length: 14 amino acids. V was pared by 1 base and J by 6 bases, with 4 bases of the junction left unmatched. Germline V gives CDR1 SQVTM, CDR2 ANQGSEA.